This T cell receptor beta chain is drawn from a study of shared clonotypes between healthy human individuals (TCRdb year 2020). In the study overall: A few men and a couple of women, aged 18 to 49 years, made up the cohort. To increase sequencing depth and limit assay-specific biases, TCR repertoire library preparation and sequencing were carried out by different laboratories using diverse techniques. To estimate repertoire size and how much clonotypes are shared between individuals, the study performed deep sequencing of blood TCR repertoires from a handful of healthy adults. For each donor, three plates each were used for CD4 naive and CD4 memory, two plates were used for CD8 naive, and one plate was used for CD8 memory. Per donor, leukapheresis produced somewhere between about 0.85 and 8.9 billion PBMCs. Overall results and qualifications from the work: Clonotypes shared by all four sorted-subset donors showed higher generation probabilities than non-shared clonotypes. The genetic and exposure-history diversity represented was limited by the small number of donors. Incomplete sequencing was indicated by rarefaction of sorted-subset datasets, despite the large sequencing depth. About 5% of naive CD4, 3.5% of naive CD8, 2.3% of memory CD4, and around 0.42% of memory CD8 clonotypes were shared across a few donors. Sampling was restricted to blood, and TCR repertoires in tissue are likely to differ from TCR repertoires in blood. Pairwise subsampling led to the expectation that sequencing depth would affect the degree of clonotype sharing among donors. Naive subsets generally had larger estimated clonotype richness than memory subsets.

Trimming takes 1 base from V and 3 bases from J, and the germline ends sit 16 bases apart. Including the terminal cysteine and phenylalanine, the CDR3 comprises 16 residues. The retained sequence is limited to the CDR3, 48 bases, with the frame set at the first base. The germline V gene (reference sequence) gives CDR1 as GTSNPN and CDR2 as SVGIG. Donors were healthy HIV-negative adults with no recently reported acute infections or vaccinations. Every donor was a Caucasian adult living in Nashville, Tennessee, USA. CD4+ T cells were enriched by magnetic negative selection, after which naive cells were positively selected on CD45RA and the negative fraction was taken as the memory subset. After blood collection by leukapheresis, PBMCs were isolated using Ficoll-Histopaque density gradient centrifugation and then cryopreserved in the vapor phase of liquid nitrogen. Purity and quantity of every magnetically sorted T cell population were checked by analytical flow cytometry. Each sorted fraction had its genomic DNA isolated and then quantified by UV absorbance on a Nanodrop 2000c.

For this clone: Its target antigen remains unknown. It has no much larger one-base neighbor in the sample; base qualities were not kept.

TCR CDR3 regions were amplified from genomic DNA by multiplex PCR using the deep immunoSEQ assay. For each cell subset, the extracted genomic DNA was distributed evenly across all wells of several immunoSEQ 96-well plates, and each plate served as one replicate. For sorted subsets, 150 to 250 ng genomic DNA, equal to 30,000 or so T cell genomes, was loaded into each replicate PCR. Purified libraries were measured with a Qubit 3.0 fluorometer, size-checked on a Bioanalyzer 2100, and measured again with the KAPA Library Quantification kit. Every immunoSEQ 96-well plate was sequenced on a separate single-read 150-cycle Illumina NextSeq 550 flow cell. Regarding the original processing steps: Because only junctional sequences without quality scores were contained in the immunoSEQ output, filtering matching that applied to full-length reads could not be performed. Sequences were annotated with PyIR, a Python wrapper for IgBLAST v1.9, and V/J genes and CDR3 were assigned using IMGT germline references. Reads were removed for weak V/J assignments (E-value above 1e-6), missing CDR3, stop codons, out-of-frame junctions, or ambiguous translated residues. A V3J clonotype was defined by an identical inferred V gene, J gene, and CDR3 amino acid sequence. The percentage overlap between two repertoires was calculated by dividing the number of shared unique clonotypes by the size of the smaller repertoire. RTK rarefaction, the Chao1 estimator, and Recon v2.1 estimates of unobserved clonotypes were used to assess repertoire richness. For all TCRbeta clonotypes obtained by the gDNA method from a handful of donors, generation probabilities were computed with OLGA. The source is immuneACCESS, and TCRdb retained only in-frame sequences with V and J called. Part of the clones is not carried over; for the studies checked, unresolved V genes explain less than half of this, and the remainder is unexplained. V and J calls and clone size are given by that table; D and trimming were obtained from the DNA. The sample table shows 800,000 to 1,200,000 clones, and around three quarters are seen once. The leading ten clones occupy approximately 0.52% of the sample.

The sequencing input was memory CD4+ T cells from PBMCs. In the paper's terms, the cell subset or site label means: CD45RA-negative fraction. Here the chain combines TRBV30 and TRBJ1-5; no confident D gene assignment can be made. This TCR derives from a man aged 18 to 29 in good health. Some clones in this sample may be carry-over from other donors' samples. The CDR3 corresponds to CAWSGPLFGVNQPQHF. Here is the DNA: TGTGCCTGGAGTGGGCCCTTGTTTGGCGTCAATCAGCCCCAGCATTTT.